This T cell receptor beta chain was retrieved from a study of blood T cell repertoires in COVID-19. Whole-study context: PBMCs, B-cell-depleted T cells, or T cells were the source of the cDNA or gDNA that made up the material.

Ten or more counts support this clone. TCRdb keeps only in-frame clones here, not all; method: immunoSEQ multiplex PCR. The table shows approximately 150,000 clones, with roughly 84% occurring only once. The sample was peripheral blood. This clonotype was obtained from an elderly woman with acute or convalescent COVID-19.

The CDR3 coding sequence is TGTGCCAGCTCACCCCGGGGAAACGTGAACACTGAAGCTTTCTTT. Its protein is CASSPRGNVNTEAFF. The chain is built from TRBV18 and TRBJ1-1; no definite D call. The CDR3 extends over 15 amino acids. V lost 3 bases, J lost 0 bases, and 11 bases lay in between. From germline, CDR1 is KGHSH and CDR2 LQKENI.